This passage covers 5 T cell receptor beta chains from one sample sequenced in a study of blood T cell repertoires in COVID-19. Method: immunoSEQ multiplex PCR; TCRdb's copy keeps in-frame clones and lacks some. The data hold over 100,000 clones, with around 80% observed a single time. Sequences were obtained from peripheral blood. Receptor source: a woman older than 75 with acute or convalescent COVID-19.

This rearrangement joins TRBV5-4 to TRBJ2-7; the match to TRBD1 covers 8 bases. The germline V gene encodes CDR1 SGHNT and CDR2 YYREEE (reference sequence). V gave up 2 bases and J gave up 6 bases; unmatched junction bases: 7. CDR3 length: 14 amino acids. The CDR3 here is CASSLGQGAREQYF. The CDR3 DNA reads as TGTGCCAGCAGCTTAGGTCAGGGGGCTCGCGAGCAGTACTTC.

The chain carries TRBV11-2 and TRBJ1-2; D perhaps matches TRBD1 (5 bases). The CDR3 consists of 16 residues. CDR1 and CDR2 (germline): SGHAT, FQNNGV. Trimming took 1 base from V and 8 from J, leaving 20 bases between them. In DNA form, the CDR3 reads TGTGCCAGCAGCTTAGGGTATCAGGGCCCATCTCACGGCTACACCTTC. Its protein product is CASSLGYQGPSHGYTF.

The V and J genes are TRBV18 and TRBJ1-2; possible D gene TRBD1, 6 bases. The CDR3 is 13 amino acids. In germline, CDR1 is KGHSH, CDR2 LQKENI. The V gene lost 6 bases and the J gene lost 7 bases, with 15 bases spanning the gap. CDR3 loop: CASSPQGPAGYTF. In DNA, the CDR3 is TGTGCCAGCTCTCCCCAGGGGCCGGCTGGCTACACCTTC.

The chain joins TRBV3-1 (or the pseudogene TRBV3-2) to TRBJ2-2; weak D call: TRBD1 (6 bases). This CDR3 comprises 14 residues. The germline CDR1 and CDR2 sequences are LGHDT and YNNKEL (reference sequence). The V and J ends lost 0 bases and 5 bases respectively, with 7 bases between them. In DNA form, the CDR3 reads TGTGCCAGCAGCCAAGAAGGGGGAACCGGGGAGCTGTTTTTT. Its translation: CASSQEGGTGELFF.

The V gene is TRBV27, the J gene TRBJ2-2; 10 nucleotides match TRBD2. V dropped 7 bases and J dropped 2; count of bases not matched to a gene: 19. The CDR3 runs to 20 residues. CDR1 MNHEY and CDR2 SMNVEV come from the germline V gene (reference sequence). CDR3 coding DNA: TGTGCCAGCACCGAACAGCGGGAGGGGGGGTTGGCCCCCAACACCGGGGAGCTGTTTTTT. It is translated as CASTEQREGGLAPNTGELFF.